This T cell receptor (beta chain) was profiled in a study of T-cell memory formation after mild COVID-19. Turning to the study itself: TCR clusters largely stayed donor specific. Study-level findings and limits: The study detected some responding clones in pre-infection memory, suggesting cross-reactive memory joined.

Deletions cut 0 bases from V and 5 bases from J, with 7 bases between. The length of the CDR3 is 14 residues. Germline loops: CDR1 SGHVS, CDR2 FNYEAQ. This clonotype has more than one count but fewer than ten. Its cognate antigen is unknown. TCRdb passed the 5' RACE reads through MiXCR, listing each CDR3 protein once. In the table there are 350,000 to 500,000 distinct CDR3 sequences, roughly 18% of which are singletons. V and J are TRBV7-6 and TRBJ2-2, with D unclear. The sequence was obtained from a man aged 18 to 30 who had mild COVID-19 (a few samples of this study predate the infection). Cell type and time point are not known. Sequenced material: PBMCs or a T cell subset sorted from them (not recorded which). The CDR3 region is CASSLASRTGELFF. For the CDR3, the DNA is TGTGCCAGCAGCTTAGCATCCAGGACCGGGGAGCTGTTTTTT.